This T cell receptor (beta chain) was identified in a study of blood T cell repertoires in COVID-19. Here immunoSEQ multiplex PCR was the method, and the copy in TCRdb shows in-frame clones only, minus some. The sample holds roughly 80,000 clones, 88% seen once. The CDR3 is 14 amino acids. Unmatched junction bases numbered 6, after V lost 7 bases and J lost 3 bases. Germline CDR1 and CDR2: SNHLY and FYNNEI. The V and J genes are TRBV2 and TRBJ2-7; 10 bases map to TRBD2. Sequencing was performed on peripheral blood. The TCR comes from a human donor in a cohort sampled during active COVID-19. The CDR3 region is CASTLAGEIYEQYF. Here the CDR3 DNA reads TGTGCCAGCACTCTAGCGGGAGAAATCTACGAGCAGTACTTC.